These 20 T cell receptor beta chains share one sample of origin, sequenced in a study of blood T cell repertoires in COVID-19. The assay was immunoSEQ multiplex PCR, and TCRdb's table has in-frame clones only and misses some. The table has about 48,000 clones, about three quarters seen once; the top ten hold around a fifth. The sequencing sample was made of peripheral blood. The receptors here all came from a human donor with active or convalescent COVID-19. The donor label of this sample is uncertain.

The rearrangement joins TRBV14 to TRBJ2-3; D call uncertain. Germline V gene data show CDR1 as SGHDN and CDR2 as FVKESK. The length of the CDR3 is 13 residues. Trimming shortened V by 4 bases and J by 0 bases, and 5 bases separated the two germline ends. CDR3 protein: CASSPISTDTQYF. The CDR3 DNA reads TGTGCCAGCAGCCCAATTAGCACAGATACGCAGTATTTT.

The gene calls are TRBV9 and TRBJ2-5, with TRBD2 matching over 9 bases. With 0 bases clipped from V and 4 bases from J, the junction kept 10 bases outside the gene matches. Germline CDR1 reads SGDLS; CDR2 reads YYNGEE. The CDR3 sequence is 17 residues long. CDR3 coding DNA: TGTGCCAGCAGCGTAGCAGCTAGCGGGATATGGTTAGAGACCCAGTACTTC. Translating it yields CASSVAASGIWLETQYF.

This chain joins TRBV27 and TRBJ2-7, with TRBD1 matching over 8 bases. J lost 4 bases, V lost 6 bases, and 8 bases had no gene match. The CDR3 spans 14 residues. Germline V gene lookup returns CDR1 MNHEY and CDR2 SMNVEV (reference sequence). CDR3 amino acids: CASSQWTGRYEQYF. CDR3 nucleotides: TGTGCCAGCAGCCAGTGGACAGGGCGATACGAGCAGTACTTC.

The chain's CDR3 is CASSPDLSYNEQFF. CDR3 DNA: TGTGCCAGTAGCCCCGATCTCAGCTACAATGAGCAGTTCTTC. The chain links TRBV19 to TRBJ2-1; D is ambiguous. The V and J ends lost 6 bases and 3 bases respectively, with 12 bases between them. Germline CDR1 is LNHDA and CDR2 is SQIVND (reference sequence). This CDR3 is built from 14 residues.

The chain has TRBV5-4 and TRBJ1-4, with 9 bases that match TRBD1. The V segment lost 3 bases and the J segment 16 bases; nucleotides outside the gene matches: 7. This CDR3 has 12 residues. Germline V CDR1 and CDR2: SGHNT, YYREEE (reference sequence). CDR3 residues: CASSSRDRAPFF. The CDR3 nucleotides read TGTGCCAGCAGCTCCCGGGACAGGGCTCCGTTTTTT.

The chain joins TRBV9 to TRBJ2-7; TRBD1 agrees at 7 bases. The germline V gene has CDR1 SGDLS and CDR2 YYNGEE. This CDR3 has 17 residues. The V segment lost 3 bases and the J segment 3 bases; nucleotides outside the gene matches: 15. The CDR3 here is CASSAEVGQPNYYEQYF. In nucleotides, the CDR3 is TGTGCCAGCAGCGCCGAAGTGGGACAGCCGAACTACTACGAGCAGTACTTC.

The rearrangement joins TRBV5-1 to TRBJ1-4, with TRBD1 identical over 12 bases. V shed 4 bases, J shed 7 bases, and the junction held 5 bases outside the gene matches. Germline V CDR1 and CDR2: SGHRS, YFSETQ. The CDR3 consists of 15 residues. In DNA form, the CDR3 reads TGCGCCAGCAGCCCCGGGACAGGGGGCCTTGAAAAACTGTTTTTT. It is translated as CASSPGTGGLEKLFF.

This clone counts as large. V is TRBV9 and J is TRBJ2-1; the match to TRBD2 covers 12 bases. J lost 6 bases, V lost 2 bases, and 9 bases had no gene match. Per germline, CDR1 SGDLS and CDR2 YYNGEE. The CDR3 consists of 17 residues. CDR3 in DNA: TGTGCCAGCAGCGTTTGGGGAGGGACTAGCGGGCTCAATGAGCAGTTCTTC. This codes for CASSVWGGTSGLNEQFF.

This chain connects TRBV30 to TRBJ1-3, with D tentatively TRBD1 (6 bases). Germline V lookup: CDR1 GTSNPN, CDR2 SVGIG (reference sequence). The V gene lost 1 base and the J gene lost 2 bases, with 9 bases spanning the gap. This CDR3 has 14 residues. In DNA form, the CDR3 reads TGTGCCTGGAGTGACAGGGTCGCTGGAAACACCATATATTTT. Translation: CAWSDRVAGNTIYF.

The V call is TRBV28, the J call TRBJ1-2; D is undetermined. Germline V CDR1 and CDR2: MDHEN, SYDVKM. This CDR3 is built from 13 residues. V lost 2 bases, J lost 7 bases, and 11 bases lay in between. The CDR3 loop reads CASSLEVLGGYTF. CDR3 in DNA: TGTGCCAGCAGTTTAGAGGTCTTGGGTGGCTACACCTTC.

The chain joins TRBV11-3 to TRBJ1-1; D may be TRBD1 (5 bases). Germline CDR1 is SGHNT and CDR2 is YENEEA. CDR3 size: 13 residues. V lost 4 bases and J 4 bases, leaving 10 bases between the germline ends. This chain's CDR3 is CASSSNRLTEAFF. In DNA form, the CDR3 reads TGTGCCAGCAGCTCGAACAGGCTCACTGAAGCTTTCTTT.

V gene TRBV9 combines with J gene TRBJ2-1, with D tentatively TRBD2 (7 bases). CDR1 SGDLS and CDR2 YYNGEE come from the germline V gene. The germline V and J ends were trimmed by 4 bases and 5 bases, with 13 bases remaining between them. The CDR3 is made up of 14 amino acids. The CDR3 region has the DNA TGTGCCAGCAGCTTCGAGGGGGGGAACAATGAGCAGTTCTTC. Translating gives CASSFEGGNNEQFF.

The chain combines TRBV29-1 with TRBJ1-1, with no clear D. Trimming removed 6 bases from V and 2 bases from J, with 13 bases in between. The CDR3 consists of 13 residues. Germline CDR1 is SQVTM and CDR2 is ANQGSEA. CDR3: CSVSTESNTEAFF. The CDR3 bases are TGCAGCGTCTCGACGGAGAGTAACACTGAAGCTTTCTTT. The full variable domain, with the rest looked up from reference TRBV29-1 and TRBJ1-1, is SAVISQKPSRDICQRGTSLTIQCQVDSQVTMMFWYRQQPGQSLTLIATANQGSEATYESGFVIDKFPISRPNLTFSTLTVSNMSPEDSSIYLCSVSTESNTEAFFGQGTRLTVV.

The chain recombines TRBV27 with TRBJ1-4; D is perhaps TRBD1 (5 bases). The CDR3 covers 14 residues. Trimming took off 6 bases at V and 7 bases at J, with 15 bases between the two ends. CDR1 and CDR2 (germline): MNHEY, SMNVEV (reference sequence). The CDR3 DNA follows: TGTGCCAGCAGAGGGTGGGGGGTTAGTGAAAAACTGTTTTTT. The encoded protein is CASRGWGVSEKLFF. The entire variable domain, with the rest obtained from reference TRBV27 and TRBJ1-4, is as follows: EAQVTQNPRYLITVTGKKLTVTCSQNMNHEYMSWYRQDPGLGLRQIYYSMNVEVTDKGDVPEGYKVSRKEKRNFPLILESPSPNQTSLYFCASRGWGVSEKLFFGSGTQLSVL.

The chain couples TRBV6-6 to TRBJ2-3; 9 bases fit TRBD1. Germline V gene sequence: CDR1 MNHNY, CDR2 SVGAGI (reference sequence). CDR3 length: 13 residues. Trimming removed 11 bases from V and 1 base from J; junction bases left unmatched: 4. The CDR3 sequence is CAGRTGGTDTQYF. The CDR3 nucleotides read TGTGCCGGTAGGACAGGGGGCACAGATACGCAGTATTTT.

This sequence joins TRBV15 and TRBJ2-1, with D possibly being TRBD1 (5 bases). This CDR3 is 15 amino acids long. The germline V gene has CDR1 LNHNV and CDR2 YYDKDF (reference sequence). Trimming left V 1 base short and J 2 bases short, with 9 bases between. In DNA form, the CDR3 reads TGTGCCACCAGCAGAGGCAGGGCCCCCTACAATGAGCAGTTCTTC. It yields the protein CATSRGRAPYNEQFF.

This clone was seen only a few times. CDR3 sequence: CASSYSTGIFEPQHF. In DNA form, the CDR3 reads TGTGCCAGCAGTTACTCGACAGGGATATTCGAGCCCCAGCATTTT. V usage is TRBV6-2 or TRBV6-3 and J usage is TRBJ1-5; 7 nucleotides line up with TRBD1. CDR3 size: 15 residues. The V and J ends lost 0 bases and 8 bases, in that order; junction bases with no gene match: 7. Per the germline V gene, CDR1 is MNHEY and CDR2 is SVGEGT.

The chain uses TRBV11-1 and TRBJ2-2; 11 nucleotides agree with TRBD1. V lost 3 bases, J lost 4 bases, and 4 bases stayed unmatched. The CDR3 has 16 residues. The germline CDR1 and CDR2 sequences are SGHAT and FQDESV (reference sequence). CDR3: CASSFPGTGGTGELFF. CDR3 sequence (DNA): TGTGCCAGCAGCTTTCCCGGGACAGGGGGCACCGGGGAGCTGTTTTTT.

V usage is TRBV24-1 and J usage is TRBJ1-1; D not resolved. Trimming left V 6 bases short and J 3 bases short, with 13 bases between. Per germline, CDR1 KGHDR and CDR2 SFDVKD. The CDR3 is 14 amino acids. The DNA for the CDR3 is TGTGCCACCAGTTCAAACCGGGATTACACTGAAGCTTTCTTT. Translation gives CATSSNRDYTEAFF.

The gene calls are TRBV27 and TRBJ2-7; 7 bases map to TRBD1. The CDR3 runs to 15 residues. Germline V gene sequence: CDR1 MNHEY, CDR2 SMNVEV (reference sequence). V trimming: 4 bases; J trimming: 2 bases; junction bases outside the gene matches: 8. CDR3 sequence (DNA): TGTGCCAGCAGTTCCCCCGGGGACAGACCCTACGAGCAGTACTTC. It encodes CASSSPGDRPYEQYF.